These T cell receptor beta chains were read from a single sample in a study of blood T cell repertoires in COVID-19. Profiled with immunoSEQ multiplex PCR; TCRdb holds only in-frame clones, not every one. Counted here are about 170,000 clones, about 85% occurring once; the ten biggest clones make up roughly 15%. Source material: peripheral blood. The receptors derive from a woman in her seventies with COVID-19, enrolled during active disease. Each CDR3 is given with its conserved first and last residue. A D gene is named only where the DNA matches it firmly. Clone size is shown for a subset of rows, as once, few, many or a class of expanded clone.

size	V	D	J	DNA	CDR3
.	TRBV5-1	.	TRBJ1-2	TGCGCCAGCAGCTTCGGGGGGCCCCTCTATGGCTACACCTTC	CASSFGGPLYGYTF
.	TRBV2	.	TRBJ2-1	TGTGCTATAGGGGCTTTAGTGGGAACGGGGGAGGAGCAGTTCTTC	CAIGALVGTGEEQFF
.	TRBV4-2	TRBD2	TRBJ2-1	TGTGCCAGCAGCCACCTACGGACTAGCGGAGTCTACAATGAGCAGTTCTTC	CASSHLRTSGVYNEQFF
.	TRBV14	.	TRBJ1-1	TGTGCCAGCAGCCGGACAGCACACACTGAAGCTTTCTTT	CASSRTAHTEAFF
.	TRBV5-1	.	TRBJ2-3	TGCGCCAGCAGCTTTAGGCCAGACTTCCCCCCCACAGATACGCAGTATTTT	CASSFRPDFPPTDTQYF
.	TRBV6-5	.	TRBJ2-1	TGTGCCAGCATAGACCGTCCGGGTCTCTGGGAGCAGTTCTTC	CASIDRPGLWEQFF
.	TRBV2	.	TRBJ1-3	TGTGCCAGCCATGTTGGAAACACCATATATTTT	CASHVGNTIYF
.	TRBV3-1/TRBV3-2	.	TRBJ1-6	TGTGCCAGTGCCGACAGTCGGGCGAATTCACCCCTCCACTTT	CASADSRANSPLHF
few	TRBV27	TRBD1	TRBJ1-4	TGTGCCAGCAGCCCCCAGGGGGCAAGAGAAAAACTGTTTTTT	CASSPQGAREKLFF
once	TRBV28	.	TRBJ1-1	TGTGCCAGCAGTTCCCGTCTTAGGAGGGGGGGGGAGACTGAAGCTTTCTTT	CASSSRLRRGGETEAFF
.	TRBV5-1	.	TRBJ2-1	TGCGCCAGCAGCGGGGGGTACAATGAGCAGTTCTTC	CASSGGYNEQFF
.	TRBV7-8	TRBD1	TRBJ1-1	TGTGCCAGCAGCTTTAGCGACAGGGATAACACTGAAGCTTTCTTT	CASSFSDRDNTEAFF
.	TRBV9	.	TRBJ1-2	TGTGCCAGCAGCGTAGTAAGGGCCGGGGGGTACGACTATGGCTACACCTTC	CASSVVRAGGYDYGYTF
.	TRBV18	TRBD1	TRBJ2-7	TGTGCCAGCTCACCAGGGACAGCGCGCTACGAGCAGTACTTC	CASSPGTARYEQYF
.	TRBV15	.	TRBJ2-5	TGTGCCACCAGCAGAGATCTAGCCAAAGAGACCCAGTACTTC	CATSRDLAKETQYF
few	TRBV6-4	.	TRBJ1-1	TGTGCCAGCAGCCCCCGAGCGGGTTTGAACACTGAAGCTTTCTTT	CASSPRAGLNTEAFF
.	TRBV19	.	TRBJ2-3	TGTGCCAGTAGTATAGGCGGGAGCACAGATACGCAGTATTTT	CASSIGGSTDTQYF
.	TRBV15	TRBD1	TRBJ1-1	TGTGCCACCAGGGGACAGGGAGCCTTACAATGGACTGAAGCTTTCTTT	CATRGQGALQWTEAFF
.	TRBV11-3	TRBD1	TRBJ2-1	TGTGCCAGCAGCTTGGGACAGCAATACAATGAGCAGTTCTTC	CASSLGQQYNEQFF
.	TRBV6-1	.	TRBJ1-1	TGTGCCAGCAGTGAAGGGGGCCGGACTGAAGCTTTCTTT	CASSEGGRTEAFF
.	TRBV2	.	TRBJ1-1	TGTGCCAGCAGTGGGGGGACATCAAACACTGAAGCTTTCTTT	CASSGGTSNTEAFF
.	TRBV7-2	.	TRBJ2-5	TGTGCCAGCGGTGCGCGGGAGACCCAGTACTTC	CASGARETQYF
.	TRBV3-1/TRBV3-2	TRBD2	TRBJ2-1	TGTGCCAGCAGCCAAGACTTACTAGCGGGAGGCGATGAGCAGTTCTTC	CASSQDLLAGGDEQFF
few	TRBV6-5	.	TRBJ1-2	TGTGCCAGCAGTACAACTAACTATGGCTACACCTTC	CASSTTNYGYTF
.	TRBV18	TRBD1	TRBJ2-5	TGTGCCAGCTCCGCACAGGGTTATAGGGGGCCACAAGAGACCCAGTACTTC	CASSAQGYRGPQETQYF
.	TRBV28	.	TRBJ1-2	TGTGCCAGCAGGGACGGGGGACGGGGCTACACCTTC	CASRDGGRGYTF
few	TRBV7-9	.	TRBJ2-2	TGTGCCAGCAGCTTATCTGAGGGGGAGCTGTTTTTT	CASSLSEGELFF
.	TRBV5-1	.	TRBJ2-1	TGCGCCAGCAGCCCCGACTCGAACTCCTACAATGAGCAGTTCTTC	CASSPDSNSYNEQFF
.	TRBV7-2	.	TRBJ2-7	TGTGCCAGCAGCTTTCCTAAAGTTGGCGAGCAGTACTTC	CASSFPKVGEQYF
.	TRBV28	TRBD1	TRBJ1-2	TGTGCCAGCAGCCCCCGACAGGGGGGCTACACCTTC	CASSPRQGGYTF
.	TRBV16	.	TRBJ1-2	TGTGCCAGCAGCCCGCAGGACAAAGCTAACTATGGCTACACCTTC	CASSPQDKANYGYTF
.	TRBV12-3/TRBV12-4	TRBD1	TRBJ1-1	TGTGCCAGCAGCCACAGGGGGAGGGCTTTCTTT	CASSHRGRAFF
.	TRBV18	TRBD1	TRBJ1-5	TGTGCCAGCTCAGCCATCGACAGGGAAAGTCAGCCCCAGCATTTT	CASSAIDRESQPQHF
.	TRBV20-1	.	TRBJ1-2	TGCAGTGCTAGTTGGGAACAGGGCTATGGCTACACCTTC	CSASWEQGYGYTF
.	TRBV4-1	.	TRBJ1-2	TGCGCCAGCAGCCCCAGAGGGATTGATGGCTACACCTTC	CASSPRGIDGYTF
.	TRBV3-1/TRBV3-2	.	TRBJ2-5	TGTGCCAGCAGCCTCTCCGGGACTGGCAAGGAGACCCAGTACTTC	CASSLSGTGKETQYF
.	TRBV11-2	TRBD1	TRBJ1-2	TGTGCCAGCAGCCCGGCGGGACAGACTCTCGGCTACACCTTC	CASSPAGQTLGYTF
.	TRBV4-2	TRBD1	TRBJ1-2	TGTGCCAGCAGCCGCCCTAGCCCGACAGGGGACAATGGCTACACCTTC	CASSRPSPTGDNGYTF
.	TRBV5-1	TRBD1	TRBJ2-4	TGCGCCAGCAGCAACCAACAGGGGACGGCCAAAAACATTCAGTACTTC	CASSNQQGTAKNIQYF
few	TRBV28	TRBD1	TRBJ1-4	TGTGCCAGCAGTTCCACCCGGACAGGGAGTGGAAAACTGTTTTTT	CASSSTRTGSGKLFF
.	TRBV19	TRBD1	TRBJ1-1	TGTGCCAGTAGTATCGAACACAGGGGGCCAACTGAAGCTTTCTTT	CASSIEHRGPTEAFF
.	TRBV5-1	.	TRBJ2-7	TGCGCCAGCAGCTTGGGGGTCGGGAGTGTGGTATCCTACGAGCAGTACTTC	CASSLGVGSVVSYEQYF
.	TRBV5-4	.	TRBJ2-7	TGTGCCAGCAGCTTCTACGGGAGTGGGGTCTACGAGCAGTACTTC	CASSFYGSGVYEQYF
.	TRBV28	TRBD1	TRBJ2-1	TGTGCCAGCATCCAATTCGGGCAGGGGGCAAATGAGCAGTTCTTC	CASIQFGQGANEQFF
.	TRBV2	TRBD2	TRBJ2-2	TGTGCCAGCCAAGCGGGGGCGAACACCGGGGAGCTGTTTTTT	CASQAGANTGELFF
.	TRBV25-1	TRBD2	TRBJ2-5	TGTGCCAGCAGTGAAGGGACTAGCGGGGACGGGGAGACCCAGTACTTC	CASSEGTSGDGETQYF